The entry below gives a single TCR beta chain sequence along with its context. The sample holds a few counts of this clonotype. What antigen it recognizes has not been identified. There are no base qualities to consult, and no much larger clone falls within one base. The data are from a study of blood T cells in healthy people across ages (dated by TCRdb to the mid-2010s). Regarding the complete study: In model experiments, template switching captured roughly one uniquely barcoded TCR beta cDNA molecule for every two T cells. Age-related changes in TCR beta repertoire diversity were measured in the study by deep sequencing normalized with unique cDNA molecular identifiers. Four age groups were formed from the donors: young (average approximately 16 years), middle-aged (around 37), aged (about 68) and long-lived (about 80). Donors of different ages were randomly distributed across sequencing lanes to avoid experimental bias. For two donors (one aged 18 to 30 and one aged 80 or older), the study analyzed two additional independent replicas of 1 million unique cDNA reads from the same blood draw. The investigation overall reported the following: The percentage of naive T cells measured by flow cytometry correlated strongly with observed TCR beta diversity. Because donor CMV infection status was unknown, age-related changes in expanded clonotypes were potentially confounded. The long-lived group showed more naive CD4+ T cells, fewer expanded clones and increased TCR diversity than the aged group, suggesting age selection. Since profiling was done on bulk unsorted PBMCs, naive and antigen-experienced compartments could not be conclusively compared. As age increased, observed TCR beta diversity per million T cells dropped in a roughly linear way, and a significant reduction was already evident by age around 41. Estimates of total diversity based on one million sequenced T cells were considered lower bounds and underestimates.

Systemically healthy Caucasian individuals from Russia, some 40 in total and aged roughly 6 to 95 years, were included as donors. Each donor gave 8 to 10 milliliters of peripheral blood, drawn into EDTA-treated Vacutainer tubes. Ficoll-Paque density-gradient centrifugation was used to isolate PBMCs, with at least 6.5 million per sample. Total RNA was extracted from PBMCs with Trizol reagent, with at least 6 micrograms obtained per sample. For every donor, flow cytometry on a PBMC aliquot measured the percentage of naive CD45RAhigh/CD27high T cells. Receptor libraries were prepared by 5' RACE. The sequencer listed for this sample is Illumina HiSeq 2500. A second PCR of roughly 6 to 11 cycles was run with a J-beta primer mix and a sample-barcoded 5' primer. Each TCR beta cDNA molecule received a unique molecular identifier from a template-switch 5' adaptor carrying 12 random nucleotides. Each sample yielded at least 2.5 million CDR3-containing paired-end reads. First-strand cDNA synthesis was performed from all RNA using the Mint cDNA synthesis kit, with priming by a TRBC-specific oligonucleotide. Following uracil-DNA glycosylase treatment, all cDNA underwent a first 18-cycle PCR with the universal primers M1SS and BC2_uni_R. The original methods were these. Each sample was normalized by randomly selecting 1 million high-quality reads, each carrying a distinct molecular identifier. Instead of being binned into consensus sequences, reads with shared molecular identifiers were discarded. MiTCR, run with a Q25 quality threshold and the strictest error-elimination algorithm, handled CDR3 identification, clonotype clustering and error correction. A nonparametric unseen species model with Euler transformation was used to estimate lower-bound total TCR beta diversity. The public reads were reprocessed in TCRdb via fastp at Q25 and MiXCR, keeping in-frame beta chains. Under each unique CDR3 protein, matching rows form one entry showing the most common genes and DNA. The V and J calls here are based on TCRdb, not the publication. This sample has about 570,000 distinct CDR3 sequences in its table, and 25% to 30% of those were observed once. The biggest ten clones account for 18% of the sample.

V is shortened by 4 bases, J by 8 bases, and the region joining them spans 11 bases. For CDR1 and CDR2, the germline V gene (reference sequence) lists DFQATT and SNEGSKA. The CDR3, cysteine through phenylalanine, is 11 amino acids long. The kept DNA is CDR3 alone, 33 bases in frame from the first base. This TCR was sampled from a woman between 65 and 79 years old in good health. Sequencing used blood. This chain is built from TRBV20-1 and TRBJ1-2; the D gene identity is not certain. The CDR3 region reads CSATDQEGYTF. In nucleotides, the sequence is TGCAGTGCTACGGACCAAGAGGGCTACACCTTC.